This record looks at one TCR beta chain sequence and its context. Its specificity is unknown. TCRdb re-derived calls from the 5' RACE reads in MiXCR, one entry per CDR3 protein. The sample has a few hundred thousand distinct CDR3 sequences; about 10% are singletons. The CDR3 contains 12 residues. Germline V gene data show CDR1 as DFQATT and CDR2 as SNEGSKA (reference sequence). The data originate from a study of T cells after yellow fever vaccination. Findings and caveats of the study: Abundant clonotypes from the bulk population could get into FACS-sorted repertoires as contaminants.

The rearrangement uses TRBV20-1 and TRBJ1-1, with unresolved D. The source of this sequence is a man aged 18 to 30 who received the YFV17D yellow fever vaccine. Sample: CD4+ T cells sorted from PBMCs, taken 5 days after the yellow fever booster vaccination. The CDR3 region is CRAGSLNTEAFF. For the CDR3, the DNA is TGCAGGGCCGGGTCACTGAACACTGAAGCTTTCTTT.